This TCR beta chain was sequenced during a study of shared clonotypes between healthy human individuals. About the research overall: Aged between 18 and 49, the donors were a couple of women and three men. Study observations and caveats: The naive CD4 repertoires of a handful of donors were compared, and around 5% of clonotypes were shared. Although depth was large, rarefaction showed that sequencing of the sorted subsets was incomplete.

Turning to this clone: Its antigen is not identified.

Produced via immunoSEQ multiplex PCR; TCRdb's table is partial and in-frame only. The sample holds 2 million to 3 million clones, approximately 94% seen once. Germline V lookup: CDR1 SGHAT, CDR2 FQNNGV. Trimming stripped 6 bases from V and 6 bases from J, with 14 bases between. This CDR3 has 14 residues. The clonotype was recovered from a young man in good health. Some clones in this sample may be carry-over from other donors' samples. The chain has TRBV11-2 and TRBJ1-4, with unresolved D. Material: naive CD4+ T cells from PBMCs. Subset here: CD45RA+ positively selected. The CDR3 here is CASSLRRTDEKLFF. The CDR3 coding sequence is TGTGCCAGCAGTTTAAGGAGAACGGATGAAAAACTGTTTTTT. The variable domain in full, completed from reference TRBV11-2 and TRBJ1-4, reads EAGVAQSPRYKIIEKRQSVAFWCNPISGHATLYWYQQILGQGPKLLIQFQNNGVVDDSQLPKDRFSAERLKGVDSTLKIQPAKLEDSAVYLCASSLRRTDEKLFFGSGTQLSVL.